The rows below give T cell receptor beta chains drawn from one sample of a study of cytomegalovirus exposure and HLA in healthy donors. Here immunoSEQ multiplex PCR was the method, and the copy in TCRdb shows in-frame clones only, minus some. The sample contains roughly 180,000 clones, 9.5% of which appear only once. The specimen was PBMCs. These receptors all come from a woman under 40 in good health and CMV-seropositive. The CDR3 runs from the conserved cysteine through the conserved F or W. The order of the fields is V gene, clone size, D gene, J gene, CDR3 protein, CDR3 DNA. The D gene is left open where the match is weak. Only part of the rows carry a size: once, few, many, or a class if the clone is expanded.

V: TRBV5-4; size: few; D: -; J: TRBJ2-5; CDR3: CASSFRALARGIETQYF; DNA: TGTGCCAGCAGCTTTAGGGCACTGGCCAGGGGAATAGAGACCCAGTACTTC
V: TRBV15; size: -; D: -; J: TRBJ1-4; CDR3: CATSRDKTGGNEKLFF; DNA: TGTGCCACCAGCAGAGATAAGACGGGGGGTAATGAAAAACTGTTTTTT
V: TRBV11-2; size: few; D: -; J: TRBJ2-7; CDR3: CASSLAHTSHSYEQYF; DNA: TGTGCCAGCAGCTTAGCCCACACTAGTCACTCCTACGAGCAGTACTTC
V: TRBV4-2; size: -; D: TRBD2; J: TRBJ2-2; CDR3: CASSHHRAGGTGELFF; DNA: TGTGCCAGCAGCCACCACCGAGCGGGAGGCACCGGGGAGCTGTTTTTT
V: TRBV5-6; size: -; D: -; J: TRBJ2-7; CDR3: CASSLGVGGTYEQYF; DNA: TGTGCCAGCAGCTTGGGAGTCGGCGGTACCTACGAGCAGTACTTC
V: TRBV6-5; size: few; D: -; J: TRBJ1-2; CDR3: CASSSFNYGYTF; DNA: TGTGCCAGCAGTTCCTTTAACTATGGCTACACCTTC
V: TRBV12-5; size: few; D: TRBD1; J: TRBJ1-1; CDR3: CATEPDRTNTEAFF; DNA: TGTGCTACCGAGCCGGACAGGACGAACACTGAAGCTTTCTTT
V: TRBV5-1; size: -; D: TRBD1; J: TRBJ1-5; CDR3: CASSPGQEWSNQPQHF; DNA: TGCGCCAGCAGCCCAGGACAGGAGTGGAGCAATCAGCCCCAGCATTTT
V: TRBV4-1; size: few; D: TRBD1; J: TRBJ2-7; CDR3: CASSQEPNRGSYEQYF; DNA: TGCGCCAGCAGCCAAGAACCGAACAGGGGGTCCTACGAGCAGTACTTC
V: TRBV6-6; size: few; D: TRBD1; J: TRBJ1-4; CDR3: CASSYGTGLNEKLFF; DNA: TGTGCCAGCAGTTACGGGACAGGGCTAAATGAAAAACTGTTTTTT
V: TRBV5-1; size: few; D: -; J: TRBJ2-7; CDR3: CASSFTAGRDRYSYEQYF; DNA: TGCGCCAGCAGCTTTACGGCTGGGCGGGACCGCTACTCCTACGAGCAGTACTTC
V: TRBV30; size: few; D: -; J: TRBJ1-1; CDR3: CAWRGAGILNTEAFF; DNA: TGTGCCTGGAGGGGGGCAGGTATTCTGAACACTGAAGCTTTCTTT
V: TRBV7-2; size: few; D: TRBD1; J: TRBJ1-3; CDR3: CASSATGAGNTIYF; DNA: TGTGCCAGCAGCGCGACAGGGGCTGGAAACACCATATATTTT
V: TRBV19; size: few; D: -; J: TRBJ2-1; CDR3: CASSIRAGLNEQFF; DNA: TGTGCCAGTAGTATTCGGGCGGGCCTCAATGAGCAGTTCTTC
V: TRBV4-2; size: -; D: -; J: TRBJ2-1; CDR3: CASSQGRVVNSYNEQFF; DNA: TGTGCCAGCAGCCAAGGGCGGGTTGTAAACTCCTACAATGAGCAGTTCTTC
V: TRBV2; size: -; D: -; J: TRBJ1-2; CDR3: CASGFRGGYGYTF; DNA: TGTGCCAGTGGGTTCCGGGGGGGCTATGGCTACACCTTC
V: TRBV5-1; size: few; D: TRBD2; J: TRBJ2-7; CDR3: CASSPGTSGQYEQYF; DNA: TGCGCCAGCAGCCCAGGGACTAGCGGGCAATACGAGCAGTACTTC
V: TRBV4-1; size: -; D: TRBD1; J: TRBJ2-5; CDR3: CASSLTGTVQETQYF; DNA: TGCGCCAGCAGTCTGACGGGGACAGTACAAGAGACCCAGTACTTC
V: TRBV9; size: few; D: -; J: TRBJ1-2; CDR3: CASSVSSGAYGYTF; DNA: TGTGCCAGCAGCGTCTCCTCAGGGGCCTATGGCTACACCTTC
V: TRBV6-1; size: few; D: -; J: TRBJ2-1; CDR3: CASSEAWQYNEQFF; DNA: TGTGCCAGCAGTGAAGCATGGCAGTACAATGAGCAGTTCTTC
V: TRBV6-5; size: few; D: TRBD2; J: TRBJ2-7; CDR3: CATFGRPDEQYF; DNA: TGTGCCACATTCGGGAGGCCTGACGAGCAGTACTTC
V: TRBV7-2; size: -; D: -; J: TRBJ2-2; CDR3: CAWGAGVMTGELFF; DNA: TGTGCCTGGGGGGCGGGAGTCATGACCGGGGAGCTGTTTTTT
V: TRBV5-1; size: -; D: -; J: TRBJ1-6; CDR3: CASSVQGTVNSPLHF; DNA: TGCGCCAGCAGCGTACAGGGAACGGTTAATTCACCCCTCCACTTT
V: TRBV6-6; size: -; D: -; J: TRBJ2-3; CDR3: CASTYQREDTQYF; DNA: TGTGCCAGCACTTATCAACGAGAAGATACGCAGTATTTT
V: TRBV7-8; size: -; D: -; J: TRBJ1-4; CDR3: CASSIQGGPNEKLFF; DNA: TGTGCCAGCAGCATTCAGGGTGGGCCTAATGAAAAACTGTTTTTT
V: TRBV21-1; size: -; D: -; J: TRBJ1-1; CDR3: CATALGAGNTEAFF; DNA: TGTGCCACCGCTTTAGGGGCAGGGAACACTGAAGCTTTCTTT
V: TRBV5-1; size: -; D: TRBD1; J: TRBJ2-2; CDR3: CASSKPGGHTGELLF; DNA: TGCGCCAGCAGCAAACCAGGGGGCCATACCGGGGAGCTGCTTTTT
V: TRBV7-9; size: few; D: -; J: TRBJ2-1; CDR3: CASSPRTQNAYNEQFF; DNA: TGTGCCAGCAGCCCCCGGACTCAGAATGCCTACAATGAGCAGTTCTTC
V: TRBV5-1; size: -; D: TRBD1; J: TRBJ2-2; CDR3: CASSRDSTGTGELFF; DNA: TGCGCCAGCAGCCGGGACAGCACAGGAACCGGGGAGCTGTTTTTT
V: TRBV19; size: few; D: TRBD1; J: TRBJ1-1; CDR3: CASSSWDRARGTEAFF; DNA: TGTGCCAGTAGTTCTTGGGACAGGGCCCGTGGGACTGAAGCTTTCTTT
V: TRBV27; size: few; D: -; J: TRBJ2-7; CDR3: CASSLRRQAYEQYF; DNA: TGTGCCAGCAGTTTACGGAGGCAGGCCTACGAGCAGTACTTC
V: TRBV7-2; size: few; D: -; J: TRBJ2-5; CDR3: CASSRYGGQETQYF; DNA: TGTGCCAGCAGTCGTTACGGGGGACAAGAGACCCAGTACTTC
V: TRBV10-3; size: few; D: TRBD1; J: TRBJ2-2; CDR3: CAISDRGLPNTGELFF; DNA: TGTGCCATCAGTGATAGGGGGCTACCGAACACCGGGGAGCTGTTTTTT
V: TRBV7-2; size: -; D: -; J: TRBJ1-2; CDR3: CASSIGRSYGYTF; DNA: TGTGCCAGCAGCATCGGAAGGAGCTATGGCTACACCTTC
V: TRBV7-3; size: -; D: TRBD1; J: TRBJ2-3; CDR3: CASSLGQGSTDTQYF; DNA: TGTGCCAGCAGCTTAGGACAGGGGAGCACAGATACGCAGTATTTT
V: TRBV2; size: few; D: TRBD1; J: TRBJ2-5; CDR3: CASSGQGETQYF; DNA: TGTGCCAGCAGTGGACAGGGAGAGACCCAGTACTTC
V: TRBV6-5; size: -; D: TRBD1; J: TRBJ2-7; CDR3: CASSYGTGGNEQYF; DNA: TGTGCCAGCAGTTATGGGACAGGGGGCAACGAGCAGTACTTC
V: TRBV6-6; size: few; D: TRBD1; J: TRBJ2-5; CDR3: CASSLSGTGVETQYF; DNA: TGTGCCAGCAGTTTATCCGGGACAGGGGTGGAGACCCAGTACTTC
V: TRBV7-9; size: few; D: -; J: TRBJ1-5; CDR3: CASSLGSGNQPQHF; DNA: TGTGCCAGCAGCTTAGGATCGGGCAATCAGCCCCAGCATTTT
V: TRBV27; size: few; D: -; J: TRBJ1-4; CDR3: CASSLSATTNEKLFF; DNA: TGTGCCAGCAGTTTATCGGCCACAACTAATGAAAAACTGTTTTTT
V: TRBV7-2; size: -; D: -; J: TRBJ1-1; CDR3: CASSRGSGSPF; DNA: TGTGCCAGCAGCCGCGGCTCCGGGTCACCTTTT
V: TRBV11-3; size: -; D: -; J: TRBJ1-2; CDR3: CASSLEGAGYGYTF; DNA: TGTGCCAGCAGCTTAGAGGGGGCGGGCTATGGCTACACCTTC
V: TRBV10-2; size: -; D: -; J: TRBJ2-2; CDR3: CASRFGTLNTGELFF; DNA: TGCGCCAGCAGGTTCGGGACATTGAACACCGGGGAGCTGTTTTTT
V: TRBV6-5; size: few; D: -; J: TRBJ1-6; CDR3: CASSYSDRNNSPLHF; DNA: TGTGCCAGCAGTTACTCAGACAGAAATAATTCACCCCTCCACTTT